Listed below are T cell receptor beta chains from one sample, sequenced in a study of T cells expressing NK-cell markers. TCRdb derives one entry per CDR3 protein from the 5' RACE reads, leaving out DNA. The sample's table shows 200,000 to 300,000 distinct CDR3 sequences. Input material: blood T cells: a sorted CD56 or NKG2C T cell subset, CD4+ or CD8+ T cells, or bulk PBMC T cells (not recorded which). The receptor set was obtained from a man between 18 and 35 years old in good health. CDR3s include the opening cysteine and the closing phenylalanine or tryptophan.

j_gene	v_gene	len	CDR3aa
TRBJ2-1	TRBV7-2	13	CASSLNPGQGYFF
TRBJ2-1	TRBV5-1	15	CASSLQLAGNNEQFF
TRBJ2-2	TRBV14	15	CASSQRKGDPGELFF
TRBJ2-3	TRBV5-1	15	CASSLAQQGIVMQYF
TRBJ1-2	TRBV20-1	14	CSARVLTANYGYTF
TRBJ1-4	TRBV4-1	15	CASSQRTGNNEKLFF
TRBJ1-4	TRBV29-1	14	CSARPDRTGEKLFF
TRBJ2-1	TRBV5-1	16	CASSLVATGGYNEQFF
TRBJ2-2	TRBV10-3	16	CAITPQAGENTGELFF
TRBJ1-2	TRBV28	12	CASRLQGRGYTF
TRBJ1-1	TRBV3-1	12	CASSPGETEAFF
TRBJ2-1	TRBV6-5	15	CASSYAGTGIDEQFF
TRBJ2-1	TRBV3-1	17	CASSPGTSGSLYNEQFF
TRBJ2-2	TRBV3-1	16	CASSQEGLGGTGELFF
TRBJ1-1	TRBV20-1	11	CSAQFSAEAFF
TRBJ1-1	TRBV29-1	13	CSPSPGPGAEAFF